The 19 T cell receptor beta chains given below trace back to one sample, sequenced in a study of shared clonotypes between healthy human individuals. The protocol was immunoSEQ multiplex PCR, while the TCRdb copy is restricted to in-frame clones and leaves out a portion. The repertoire includes 2 million to 2.5 million clones, about 92% of them detected once, and around 0.4% sits in the top ten. Sequenced input: naive CD4+ T cells from PBMCs. Subset described: CD45RA+ positively selected. All receptors derive from a man younger than 30 in good health. Some clones in this sample may be carry-over from other donors' samples.

The chain has TRBV5-1 and TRBJ1-1, with 10 bases identical to TRBD1. From germline, CDR1 is SGHRS and CDR2 YFSETQ. The ends lost 4 bases at V and 6 bases at J; junction bases unmatched: 15. The CDR3 loop spans 17 amino acids. CDR3 coding DNA: TGCGCCAGCAGCCTTCGTCCCGGGACAGGGGAGGGGGCTGAAGCTTTCTTT. As protein: CASSLRPGTGEGAEAFF. The whole variable domain, remainder taken from reference TRBV5-1 and TRBJ1-1, is KAGVTQTPRYLIKTRGQQVTLSCSPISGHRSVSWYQQTPGQGLQFLFEYFSETQRNKGNFPGRFSGRQFSNSRSEMNVSTLELGDSALYLCASSLRPGTGEGAEAFFGQGTRLTVV.

The chain links TRBV7-2 to TRBJ2-5, with a tentative D call TRBD1 (5 bases). The V gene's germline CDR1 is SGHTA and CDR2 FQGNSA. Trimming cost V 1 base and J 1 base, with 19 bases left between them. CDR3 size: 18 residues. CDR3 protein: CASSLELLGATIQETQYF. The DNA of the CDR3 is TGTGCCAGCAGCTTAGAGTTGTTAGGGGCAACGATCCAAGAGACCCAGTACTTC.

CDR3 bases: TGTGCCAGCAGCGTCCCGGGTGGGACAGGGGGTTACAATGAGCAGTTCTTC. This codes for CASSVPGGTGGYNEQFF. The rearrangement uses TRBV9 and TRBJ2-1; 11 bases match TRBD1. V lost 2 bases and J lost 4; bases outside the gene matches: 8. There are 17 residues in the CDR3. CDR1 and CDR2 (germline): SGDLS, YYNGEE. Full variable domain (outside the CDR3, taken from reference TRBV9 and TRBJ2-1): DSGVTQTPKHLITATGQRVTLRCSPRSGDLSVYWYQQSLDQGLQFLIQYYNGEERAKGNILERFSAQQFPDLHSELNLSSLELGDSALYFCASSVPGGTGGYNEQFFGPGTRLTVL.

The rearrangement links TRBV4-1 to TRBJ2-7; 9 bases agree with TRBD1. Germline assignment: CDR1 MGHRA and CDR2 YSYEKL. The CDR3 sequence is 13 residues long. V lost 1 base to trimming and J lost 6 bases; unmatched junction nucleotides: 1. The CDR3 DNA reads TGCGCCAGCAGCCAAGGACAGGGGGTCGAGCAGTACTTC. Its protein is CASSQGQGVEQYF.

A word on this clone: The sample carries other DNA sequences with the same CDR3. CDR3 in amino acids: CASSLFNQPQHF. As DNA, the CDR3 is TGTGCCAGCAGCCTATTCAATCAGCCCCAGCATTTT. The chain combines TRBV7-2 with TRBJ1-5; D unresolved. CDR3 length: 12 residues. In germline, CDR1 is SGHTA, CDR2 FQGNSA. With 5 bases removed from V and 3 bases from J, the gap between germline ends came to 5 bases. Full variable domain (missing parts from reference TRBV7-2 and TRBJ1-5): GAGVSQSPSNKVTEKGKDVELRCDPISGHTALYWYRQSLGQGLEFLIYFQGNSAPDKSGLPSDRFSAERTGGSVSTLTIQRTQQEDSAVYLCASSLFNQPQHFGDGTRLSIL.

This chain uses TRBV29-1 with TRBJ2-1, with TRBD2 identical over 8 bases. The CDR3 runs 17 residues. Germline loops: CDR1 SQVTM, CDR2 ANQGSEA. With 6 bases clipped from V and 2 bases from J, the junction kept 15 bases outside the gene matches. The DNA for the CDR3 is TGCAGCGTGAGAAGGTGGCGGGGGGCGGAGACCTACAATGAGCAGTTCTTC. It codes for CSVRRWRGAETYNEQFF.

The chain combines TRBV11-2 with TRBJ2-7; 8 bases match TRBD2. The V gene end was trimmed by 1 base and the J gene end by 2 bases; junction bases not matched to a gene: 10. Germline values: CDR1 SGHAT, CDR2 FQNNGV. This CDR3 region has 17 residues. This CDR3 reads CASSLVGWGTRPYEQYF. CDR3 DNA: TGTGCCAGCAGCTTAGTTGGGTGGGGGACTAGACCCTACGAGCAGTACTTC.

The chain employs TRBV11-2 and TRBJ1-2; no clear D. This CDR3 is 11 amino acids long. Trimming shortened V by 1 base and J by 7 bases, and 4 bases separated the two germline ends. Germline V gene data show CDR1 as SGHAT and CDR2 as FQNNGV. For the CDR3, the DNA is TGTGCCAGCAGCTTAGGGATTGGCTACACCTTC. It yields the protein CASSLGIGYTF. Based on the CDR3 plus reference TRBV11-2 and TRBJ1-2, the full variable domain is EAGVAQSPRYKIIEKRQSVAFWCNPISGHATLYWYQQILGQGPKLLIQFQNNGVVDDSQLPKDRFSAERLKGVDSTLKIQPAKLEDSAVYLCASSLGIGYTFGSGTRLTVV.

The CDR3 is CASSPGTRLAKNIQYF. Written as DNA, the CDR3 is TGTGCCAGCAGCCCTGGGACAAGACTAGCCAAAAACATTCAGTACTTC. V and J are TRBV11-2 and TRBJ2-4; weak D call: TRBD1 (6 bases). Looked up from germline, CDR1 is SGHAT and CDR2 is FQNNGV. The CDR3 is 16 residues long. V shed 5 bases and J shed 0 bases, with 14 bases lying between them.

The chain carries TRBV15 and TRBJ1-4; the D is unclear. The germline CDR1 and CDR2 sequences are LNHNV and YYDKDF (reference sequence). The CDR3 length is 13 residues. V was pared by 8 bases and J by 5 bases, with 12 bases between. The CDR3 region is CATQYGPNEKLFF. In DNA, the CDR3 is TGTGCCACCCAATATGGGCCCAATGAAAAACTGTTTTTT.

The genes are TRBV19 and TRBJ2-7, with 9 bases lining up with TRBD1. Losses at the gene ends were 3 bases for V and 1 base for J; bases not matched to a gene: 4. The CDR3 totals 15 residues. The germline CDR1 and CDR2 sequences are LNHDA and SQIVND (reference sequence). The CDR3 here is CASSISDRGSYEQYF. In DNA, the CDR3 is TGTGCCAGTAGTATCTCTGACAGGGGGTCCTACGAGCAGTACTTC.

With respect to this clone: Other nucleotide sequences in the sample specify the same CDR3. The chain links TRBV6-5 to TRBJ2-1, with D possibly TRBD2 on 5 matching bases. The CDR3 sequence is 16 residues long. The V gene lost 0 bases and the J gene lost 0 bases, with 9 bases spanning the gap. Germline-derived CDR1 and CDR2 are MNHEY and SVGAGI. CDR3 region: CASSYSPGSSYNEQFF. The CDR3 coding sequence is TGTGCCAGCAGTTACTCTCCGGGGAGCTCCTACAATGAGCAGTTCTTC.

As concerns this clone: Different DNA sequences within this sample yield the same CDR3. The genes are TRBV7-9 and TRBJ2-3; D is ambiguous. Germline CDR1 reads SEHNR; CDR2 reads FQNEAQ (reference sequence). The V end lost 5 bases, the J end lost 2 bases, and 2 bases lay between the germline ends. This CDR3 is built from 11 residues. CDR3 amino acids: CASSPTDTQYF. The CDR3 DNA reads TGTGCCAGCAGCCCCACAGATACGCAGTATTTT.

The gene calls are TRBV5-1 and TRBJ2-1, with TRBD2 matching over 14 bases. Germline V gene sequence: CDR1 SGHRS, CDR2 YFSETQ. The CDR3 covers 17 residues. Unmatched junction bases numbered 10, after V lost 3 bases and J lost 8 bases. CDR3 DNA: TGCGCCAGCAGCTCGGGTGGGACTAGCGGGAGAGGCGATGAGCAGTTCTTC. The encoded protein is CASSSGGTSGRGDEQFF. The full variable domain, in which reference TRBV5-1 and TRBJ2-1 provide the parts outside the CDR3, is KAGVTQTPRYLIKTRGQQVTLSCSPISGHRSVSWYQQTPGQGLQFLFEYFSETQRNKGNFPGRFSGRQFSNSRSEMNVSTLELGDSALYLCASSSGGTSGRGDEQFFGPGTRLTVL.

The chain combines TRBV7-7 with TRBJ2-5; 12 bases fit TRBD2. Germline values: CDR1 SSHAT, CDR2 FNYEAQ (reference sequence). J was trimmed by 7 bases and V by 4 bases; bases with no gene match: 7. The CDR3 runs 15 residues. Here the CDR3 DNA reads TGTGCCAGCAGCTCGACTAGCGGGAGAGAAGGGACCCAGTACTTC. It translates to CASSSTSGREGTQYF.

The chain has TRBV6-5 and TRBJ1-2; a weak D match, TRBD1 (6 bases). CDR3 size: 12 residues. V lost 0 bases, J lost 13 bases, and 12 bases lay in between. The V gene's germline CDR1 is MNHEY and CDR2 SVGAGI. The CDR3 sequence: CASSYSKGGPTF. The CDR3 DNA sequence: TGTGCCAGCAGTTACTCGAAAGGGGGACCCACCTTC.

In its sample, this clone was seen once. CDR3 residues: CASGLTNNSPLHF. CDR3 sequence (DNA): TGTGCCAGCGGACTGACCAATAATTCACCCCTCCACTTT. The chain uses TRBV9 and TRBJ1-6; D unclear. Germline values: CDR1 SGDLS, CDR2 YYNGEE. This CDR3 has 13 residues. V was clipped by 7 bases and J by 5 bases, with 10 bases between them.

J is TRBJ1-4 and V is TRBV5-4; TRBD1 matches 7 bases. The junction had 7 bases not matched to a gene; V was cut back by 3 bases and J by 5 bases. The CDR3 totals 15 residues. Germline loops: CDR1 SGHNT, CDR2 YYREEE (reference sequence). CDR3 bases: TGTGCCAGCAGCTCGTACAGGGGTGGAAATGAAAAACTGTTTTTT. Its protein is CASSSYRGGNEKLFF.

Remarks on this clone: This CDR3 is also generated by other DNA sequences in the sample. The genes are TRBV5-1 and TRBJ2-5; a possible D gene is TRBD1 (7 bases). The CDR3 contains 14 residues. V dropped 0 bases and J dropped 5 bases, with 11 bases sitting between them. Germline-derived CDR1 and CDR2 are SGHRS and YFSETQ. CDR3 nucleotides: TGCGCCAGCAGCTTGGTCCAGGGGGGCGAGACCCAGTACTTC. Its protein product is CASSLVQGGETQYF.